This TCR beta chain was captured in a study of T cell responses to AZD1222 COVID-19 vaccine. Assay used: immunoSEQ multiplex PCR; TCRdb lists only in-frame clones, some missing. This table holds 90,000 to 130,000 clones, more than 70% found once. Comment on this clone: The antigen remains undetermined.

Study-level findings and limits: Sampled repertoires all dated from after the peak T cell response.

Deletions cut 4 bases from V and 0 bases from J, with 18 bases between. This CDR3 has 17 residues. Germline CDR1 MDHEN, CDR2 SYDVKM. The TCR originated in an adult in good health. The chain links TRBV28 to TRBJ1-1; weak D call: TRBD1 (5 bases). The sequences come from peripheral blood, collected on day 0 of MenACWY control vaccination. CDR3 DNA sequence: TGTGCCAGCAGTTCCCTGGGCGACAGCCAGTTGAACACTGAAGCTTTCTTT. Its translation: CASSSLGDSQLNTEAFF. The variable domain in full, with the rest retrieved from reference TRBV28 and TRBJ1-1, is DVKVTQSSRYLVKRTGEKVFLECVQDMDHENMFWYRQDPGLGLRLIYFSYDVKMKEKGDIPEGYSVSREKKERFSLILESASTNQTSMYLCASSSLGDSQLNTEAFFGQGTRLTVV.